A selection of T cell receptor beta chains follows, all from one sample in a study of OX40 agonist ivuxolimab in advanced cancers. The protocol was immunoSEQ multiplex PCR, while the TCRdb copy is restricted to in-frame clones and leaves out a portion. Of over 55,000 clones in the sample, 65% to 80% are singletons; the top ten hold about 6%. Material: CD4+ or CD8+ T cells sorted from blood, obtained in a trial of the OX40 agonist ivuxolimab. Receptor source: an adult with an advanced solid tumor such as melanoma, head and neck, liver or kidney cancer. The CDR3 runs from the conserved cysteine through the conserved F or W. D genes are given only for firm matches. Expanded clones get a size class; other rows say once, few or many, or leave the size out.

clone_size,j_call,d_call,v_call,cdr3_aa,cdr3_nt
NA,TRBJ2-3,NA,TRBV5-1,CASSLTGTTDTQYF,TGCGCCAGCAGTTTGACCGGGACCACAGATACGCAGTATTTT
NA,TRBJ2-1,NA,TRBV5-1,CASSPLALPSYNEQFF,TGCGCCAGCAGCCCTCTAGCCTTACCCTCCTACAATGAGCAGTTCTTC
NA,TRBJ2-5,TRBD1,TRBV7-2,CASSSTGGGETQYF,TGTGCCAGCAGCTCAACAGGGGGCGGGGAGACCCAGTACTTC
NA,TRBJ2-4,TRBD2,TRBV28,CASSRSGSGKNIQYF,TGTGCCAGCAGCCGTAGCGGGAGTGGGAAAAACATTCAGTACTTC
once,TRBJ2-5,NA,TRBV6-1,CASSGVIQETQYF,TGTGCCAGCAGTGGGGTCATCCAAGAGACCCAGTACTTC
once,TRBJ2-5,NA,TRBV18,CASSAAQETQYF,TGTGCCAGCTCGGCCGCCCAAGAGACCCAGTACTTC
NA,TRBJ1-1,NA,TRBV7-8,CASSLAGNREAFF,TGTGCCAGCAGCTTAGCAGGCAACAGGGAAGCTTTCTTT
NA,TRBJ2-5,TRBD2,TRBV2,CASSLTSGGGETQYF,TGTGCCAGCAGCCTGACTAGCGGGGGCGGGGAGACCCAGTACTTC
NA,TRBJ1-6,TRBD1,TRBV6-5,CASSSRDRVGNSPLHF,TGTGCCAGCAGTTCCCGGGACAGGGTGGGGAATTCACCCCTCCACTTT
NA,TRBJ2-6,NA,TRBV4-1,CASQPRQTSSGANVLTF,TGCGCCAGCCAGCCAAGACAGACTAGCTCTGGGGCCAACGTCCTGACTTTC
once,TRBJ2-7,NA,TRBV5-1,CASSLGLPSYEQYF,TGCGCCAGCAGCTTGGGGCTTCCCTCCTACGAGCAGTACTTC
NA,TRBJ2-7,NA,TRBV11-2,CASSFTLYAEQYF,TGTGCCAGCAGCTTTACGCTATACGCCGAGCAGTACTTC
NA,TRBJ2-3,NA,TRBV9,CASSVEQGRTDTQYF,TGTGCCAGCAGCGTAGAGCAGGGACGCACAGATACGCAGTATTTT
NA,TRBJ2-6,NA,TRBV6-5,CASSLEGTRGANVLTF,TGTGCCAGCAGTTTAGAGGGTACCAGGGGGGCCAACGTCCTGACTTTC
NA,TRBJ2-5,NA,TRBV10-3,CAISVSQETQYF,TGTGCCATCAGTGTCTCCCAAGAGACCCAGTACTTC
few,TRBJ2-1,NA,TRBV11-2,CASSLGHGSRTDEQFF,TGTGCCAGCAGCTTGGGGCACGGTTCTCGTACAGATGAGCAGTTCTTC
NA,TRBJ1-4,NA,TRBV7-6,CASSLTRGEKLFF,TGTGCCAGCAGCTTAACTAGGGGCGAAAAACTGTTTTTT
few,TRBJ2-3,NA,TRBV7-6,CASSPPDSTDTQYF,TGTGCCAGCAGCCCCCCGGACAGCACAGATACGCAGTATTTT
medium-sized,TRBJ1-6,NA,TRBV7-8,CASSRRDSRRDSPLHF,TGTGCCAGCAGCCGCCGGGACTCCCGACGGGATTCACCCCTCCACTTT
NA,TRBJ1-1,TRBD1,TRBV7-2,CASSSQTGGNTEAFF,TGTGCCAGCAGCTCCCAGACAGGGGGGAACACTGAAGCTTTCTTT
NA,TRBJ2-2,NA,TRBV12-1,CASSFRDGSTGELFF,TGTGCCAGCAGCTTTCGGGACGGGAGCACCGGGGAGCTGTTTTTT
NA,TRBJ2-7,NA,TRBV6-1,CATGSSYEQYF,TGTGCCACCGGTAGCTCCTACGAGCAGTACTTC
NA,TRBJ1-2,NA,TRBV7-2,CASSTPDSRYGYTF,TGTGCCAGCAGCACCCCGGACAGTCGTTATGGCTACACCTTC
NA,TRBJ2-2,NA,TRBV19,CASSMGRASAGELFF,TGTGCCAGTAGTATGGGCAGGGCGAGCGCCGGGGAGCTGTTTTTT
NA,TRBJ2-1,NA,TRBV4-2,CASSQLLNSGAYNEQFF,TGTGCCAGCAGCCAACTACTGAATTCGGGGGCCTACAATGAGCAGTTCTTC
few,TRBJ2-1,NA,TRBV19,CASSMQDDSGEQFF,TGTGCCAGTAGTATGCAGGACGACAGCGGTGAGCAGTTCTTC
once,TRBJ2-7,NA,TRBV28,CASRGPTYEQYF,TGTGCCAGCAGAGGGCCTACCTACGAGCAGTACTTC
NA,TRBJ1-3,NA,TRBV7-6,CASSPSPPGVVSSGNTIYF,TGTGCCAGCAGCCCAAGCCCCCCAGGGGTGGTAAGCTCTGGAAACACCATATATTTT
NA,TRBJ2-7,NA,TRBV7-8,CASAATYEQYF,TGTGCCAGCGCCGCAACTTACGAGCAGTACTTC
NA,TRBJ2-5,TRBD2,TRBV11-2,CASSLAGGETQYF,TGTGCCAGCAGCTTAGCGGGGGGAGAGACCCAGTACTTC
NA,TRBJ2-5,TRBD2,TRBV5-4,CASSLVPRGGFLGAQYF,TGTGCCAGCAGCTTGGTCCCCCGGGGAGGGTTTTTAGGAGCCCAGTACTTC
NA,TRBJ2-6,NA,TRBV5-6,CASSGSSGANVLTF,TGTGCCAGCAGCGGCTCGTCTGGGGCCAACGTCCTGACTTTC
NA,TRBJ2-5,NA,TRBV28,CATLVRSMETQYF,TGTGCCACCCTAGTAAGATCGATGGAGACCCAGTACTTC
NA,TRBJ1-3,NA,TRBV5-4,CASSNPPGRAGNTIYF,TGTGCCAGCAGCAATCCCCCGGGCAGAGCTGGAAACACCATATATTTT
NA,TRBJ1-1,NA,TRBV14,CASSQTMNTEAFF,TGTGCCAGCAGCCAAACCATGAACACTGAAGCTTTCTTT
NA,TRBJ2-2,NA,TRBV11-2,CASSFTANTGELFF,TGTGCCAGCAGCTTTACAGCGAACACCGGGGAGCTGTTTTTT
NA,TRBJ2-7,NA,TRBV2,CASSEGGAGNNEQYF,TGTGCCAGCAGTGAGGGGGGGGCAGGGAATAATGAGCAGTACTTC
NA,TRBJ2-3,TRBD1,TRBV19,CASRQGGQSFTDTQYF,TGTGCCAGTAGACAGGGGGGTCAGTCTTTCACAGATACGCAGTATTTT
few,TRBJ2-7,TRBD1,TRBV18,CASSPLDRGHEQYF,TGTGCCAGCTCACCACTGGACAGGGGTCACGAGCAGTACTTC